The rows below give T cell receptor beta chains drawn from one sample of a study of cytomegalovirus exposure and HLA in healthy donors. Generated by immunoSEQ multiplex PCR, the TCRdb table keeps only in-frame clones and is missing some. The sample records 200,000 to 300,000 clones, approximately 81% being singletons. Material for sequencing was PBMCs. These receptors were taken from a girl aged 2-10 years in good health and CMV-seronegative. Each CDR3 is given with its conserved first and last residue. The order of the fields is J gene, V gene, CDR3 protein.

j_call: TRBJ1-4; v_call: TRBV4-1; cdr3_aa: CASSPQGANEKLFF
j_call: TRBJ1-2; v_call: TRBV5-4; cdr3_aa: CASSRLVGRYGYTF
j_call: TRBJ1-2; v_call: TRBV5-1; cdr3_aa: CASSLTGLDNYGYTF
j_call: TRBJ2-6; v_call: TRBV6-1; cdr3_aa: CASSEALPGTGANVLTF
j_call: TRBJ1-5; v_call: TRBV5-6; cdr3_aa: CASSSGQANQPQHF
j_call: TRBJ2-3; v_call: TRBV5-4; cdr3_aa: CATWLAGVTDTQYF
j_call: TRBJ1-1; v_call: TRBV10-2; cdr3_aa: CASSPLGRNTEAFF
j_call: TRBJ1-1; v_call: TRBV29-1; cdr3_aa: CSGQVLNTEAFF
j_call: TRBJ2-7; v_call: TRBV4-1; cdr3_aa: CASSQEELSQEQYF
j_call: TRBJ1-1; v_call: TRBV30; cdr3_aa: CAWNRDIGTEAFF
j_call: TRBJ1-6; v_call: TRBV12-5; cdr3_aa: CASGLATGTGDSPLHF
j_call: TRBJ2-1; v_call: TRBV7-6; cdr3_aa: CASSRNAGQGFSEQFF
j_call: TRBJ1-3; v_call: TRBV19; cdr3_aa: CASSAPGAGNTIYF
j_call: TRBJ2-2; v_call: TRBV15; cdr3_aa: CATSLLETGAGELFF
j_call: TRBJ2-5; v_call: TRBV10-3; cdr3_aa: CAIRKGPDQETQYF
j_call: TRBJ2-2; v_call: TRBV27; cdr3_aa: CASSFPFTGELFF
j_call: TRBJ1-3; v_call: TRBV6-6; cdr3_aa: CASSLGKTGGSNTIYF
j_call: TRBJ2-1; v_call: TRBV5-1; cdr3_aa: CASSLGVGGDPYNEQFF
j_call: TRBJ2-7; v_call: TRBV6-1; cdr3_aa: CASILTSGPTYEQYF
j_call: TRBJ2-2; v_call: TRBV6-5; cdr3_aa: CASSSPGWNTGELFF
j_call: TRBJ2-7; v_call: TRBV20-1; cdr3_aa: CSARDFYEQYF
j_call: TRBJ2-1; v_call: TRBV5-1; cdr3_aa: CASSLASGSLPYNEQFF
j_call: TRBJ1-2; v_call: TRBV19; cdr3_aa: CASSVTKNYGYTF
j_call: TRBJ2-7; v_call: TRBV18; cdr3_aa: CASSPRGGLSYEQYF
j_call: TRBJ1-4; v_call: TRBV2; cdr3_aa: CASRPGLGGKLFF
j_call: TRBJ1-1; v_call: TRBV20-1; cdr3_aa: CSARDKWRAFF
j_call: -; v_call: TRBV7-9; cdr3_aa: CASSLGSTSGSSYEQYF
j_call: TRBJ1-2; v_call: TRBV25-1; cdr3_aa: CASSLTEGREYGYTF
j_call: TRBJ1-4; v_call: TRBV4-1; cdr3_aa: CASSPGTVEKLFF
j_call: TRBJ2-7; v_call: TRBV28; cdr3_aa: CASIGGDRSGYEQYF
j_call: TRBJ2-5; v_call: TRBV5-1; cdr3_aa: CASSLGGGETQYF
j_call: TRBJ2-3; v_call: TRBV19; cdr3_aa: CASSTDGLGSADTQYF
j_call: TRBJ2-7; v_call: TRBV4-1; cdr3_aa: CASSQGQVYYEQYF
j_call: TRBJ2-3; v_call: TRBV5-1; cdr3_aa: CASSFGGGGVTDTQYF
j_call: TRBJ2-1; v_call: TRBV4-1; cdr3_aa: CASSQRGTGSVGNEQFF
j_call: TRBJ2-6; v_call: TRBV2; cdr3_aa: CASSRIRDRVSLSGANVLTF
j_call: TRBJ1-2; v_call: TRBV6-6; cdr3_aa: CASSYGQGPEGYGYTF
j_call: TRBJ1-5; v_call: TRBV19; cdr3_aa: CASKGSDYSNQPQHF
j_call: TRBJ2-7; v_call: TRBV6-4; cdr3_aa: CATPPGVAGFEQYF
j_call: TRBJ1-5; v_call: TRBV19; cdr3_aa: CASRPGQGIYQPQHF
j_call: TRBJ2-1; v_call: TRBV5-1; cdr3_aa: CASSSLAGAYNEQFF
j_call: TRBJ2-7; v_call: TRBV6-5; cdr3_aa: CASSFGQGAREQYF